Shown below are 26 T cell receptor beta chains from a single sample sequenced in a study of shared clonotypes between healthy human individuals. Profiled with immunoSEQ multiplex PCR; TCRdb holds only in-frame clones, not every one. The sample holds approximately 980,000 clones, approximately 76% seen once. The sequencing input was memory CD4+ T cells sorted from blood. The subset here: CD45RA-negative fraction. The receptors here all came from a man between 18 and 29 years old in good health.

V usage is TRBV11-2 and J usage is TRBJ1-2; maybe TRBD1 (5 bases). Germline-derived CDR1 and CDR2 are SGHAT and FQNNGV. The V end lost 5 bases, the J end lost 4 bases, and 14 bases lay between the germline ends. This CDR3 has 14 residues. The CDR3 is CASSPTAHGYGYTF. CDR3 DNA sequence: TGTGCCAGCAGCCCGACAGCCCACGGCTATGGCTACACCTTC. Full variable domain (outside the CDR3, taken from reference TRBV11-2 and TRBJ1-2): EAGVAQSPRYKIIEKRQSVAFWCNPISGHATLYWYQQILGQGPKLLIQFQNNGVVDDSQLPKDRFSAERLKGVDSTLKIQPAKLEDSAVYLCASSPTAHGYGYTFGSGTRLTVV.

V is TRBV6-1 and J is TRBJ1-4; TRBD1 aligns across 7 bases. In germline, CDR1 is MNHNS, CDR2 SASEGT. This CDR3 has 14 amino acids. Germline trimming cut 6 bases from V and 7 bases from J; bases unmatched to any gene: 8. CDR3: CASRERQGGEKLFF. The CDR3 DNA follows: TGTGCCAGCAGGGAAAGACAGGGTGGTGAAAAACTGTTTTTT.

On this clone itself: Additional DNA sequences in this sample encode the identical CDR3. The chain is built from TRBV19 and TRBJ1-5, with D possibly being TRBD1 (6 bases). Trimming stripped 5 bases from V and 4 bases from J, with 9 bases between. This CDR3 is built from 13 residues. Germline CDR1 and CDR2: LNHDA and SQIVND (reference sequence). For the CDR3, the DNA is TGTGCCAGTAGTTGGACAGAAAATCAGCCCCAGCATTTT. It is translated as CASSWTENQPQHF.

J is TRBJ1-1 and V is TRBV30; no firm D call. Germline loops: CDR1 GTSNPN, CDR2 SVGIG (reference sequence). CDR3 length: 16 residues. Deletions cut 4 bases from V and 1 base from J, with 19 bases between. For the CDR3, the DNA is TGTGCCTGGAACCTCCCGGGAGCTGGTCCGAACACTGAAGCTTTCTTT. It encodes CAWNLPGAGPNTEAFF.

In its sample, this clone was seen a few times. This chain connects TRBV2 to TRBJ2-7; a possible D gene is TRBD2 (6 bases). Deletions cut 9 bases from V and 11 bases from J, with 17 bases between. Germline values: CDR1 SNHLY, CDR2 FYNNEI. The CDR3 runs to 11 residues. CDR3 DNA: TGTGCCAGATACCGGGACTCCGAAAAGTACTTC. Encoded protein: CARYRDSEKYF.

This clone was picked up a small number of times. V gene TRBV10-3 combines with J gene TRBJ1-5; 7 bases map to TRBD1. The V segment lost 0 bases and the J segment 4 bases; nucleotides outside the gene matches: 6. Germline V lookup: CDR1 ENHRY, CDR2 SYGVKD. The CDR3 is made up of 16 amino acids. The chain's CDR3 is CAISESGGQKNQPQHF. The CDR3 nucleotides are TGTGCCATCAGTGAGTCGGGGGGACAGAAGAATCAGCCCCAGCATTTT.

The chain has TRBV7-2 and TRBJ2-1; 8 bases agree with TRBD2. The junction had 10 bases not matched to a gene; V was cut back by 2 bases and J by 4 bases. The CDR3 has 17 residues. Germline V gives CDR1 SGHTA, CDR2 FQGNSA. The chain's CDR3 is CASSLMEAPSGYNEQFF. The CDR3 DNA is TGTGCCAGCAGCTTAATGGAGGCGCCTAGCGGGTACAATGAGCAGTTCTTC.

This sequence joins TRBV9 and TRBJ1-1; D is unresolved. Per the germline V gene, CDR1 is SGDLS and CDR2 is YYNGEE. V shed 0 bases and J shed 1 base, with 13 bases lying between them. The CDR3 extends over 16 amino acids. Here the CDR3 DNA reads TGTGCCAGCAGCGTAGGTGGAAGGCCCTCGAACACTGAAGCTTTCTTT. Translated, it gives CASSVGGRPSNTEAFF.

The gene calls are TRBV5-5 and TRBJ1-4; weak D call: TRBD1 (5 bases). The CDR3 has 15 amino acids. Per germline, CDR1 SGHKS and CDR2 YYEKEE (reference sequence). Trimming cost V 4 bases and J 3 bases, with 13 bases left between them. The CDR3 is CASSDTRVANEKLFF. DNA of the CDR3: TGTGCCAGCAGCGATACCAGGGTAGCTAATGAAAAACTGTTTTTT. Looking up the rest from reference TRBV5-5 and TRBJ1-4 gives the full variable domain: DAGVTQSPTHLIKTRGQQVTLRCSPISGHKSVSWYQQVLGQGPQFIFQYYEKEERGRGNFPDRFSARQFPNYSSELNVNALLLGDSALYLCASSDTRVANEKLFFGSGTQLSVL.

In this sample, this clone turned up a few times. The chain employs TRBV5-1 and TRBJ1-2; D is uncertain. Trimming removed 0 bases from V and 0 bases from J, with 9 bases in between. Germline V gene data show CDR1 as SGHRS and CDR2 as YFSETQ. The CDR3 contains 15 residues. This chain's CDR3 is CASSLDGSPNYGYTF. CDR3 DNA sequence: TGCGCCAGCAGCTTGGATGGCAGCCCTAACTATGGCTACACCTTC.

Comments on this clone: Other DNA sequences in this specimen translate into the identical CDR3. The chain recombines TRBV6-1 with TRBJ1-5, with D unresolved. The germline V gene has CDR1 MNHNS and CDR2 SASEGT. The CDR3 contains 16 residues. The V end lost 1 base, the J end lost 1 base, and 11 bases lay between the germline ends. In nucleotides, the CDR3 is TGTGCCAGCAGTGAAGGGTCCGGGATCAGCAATCAGCCCCAGCATTTT. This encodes CASSEGSGISNQPQHF.

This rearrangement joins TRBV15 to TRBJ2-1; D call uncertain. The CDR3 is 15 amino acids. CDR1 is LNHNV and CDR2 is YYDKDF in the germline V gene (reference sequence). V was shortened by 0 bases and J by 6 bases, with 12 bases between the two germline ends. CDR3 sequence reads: CATSREASLGNEQFF. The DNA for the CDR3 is TGTGCCACCAGCAGAGAGGCTAGTTTGGGCAATGAGCAGTTCTTC.

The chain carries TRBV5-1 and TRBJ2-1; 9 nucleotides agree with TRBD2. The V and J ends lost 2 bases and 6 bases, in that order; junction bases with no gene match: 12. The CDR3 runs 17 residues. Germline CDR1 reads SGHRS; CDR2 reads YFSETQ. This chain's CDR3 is CASSFSTGLAGTNEQFF. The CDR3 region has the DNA TGCGCCAGCAGCTTTTCAACGGGGCTAGCGGGGACCAATGAGCAGTTCTTC. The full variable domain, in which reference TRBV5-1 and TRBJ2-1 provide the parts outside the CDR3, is KAGVTQTPRYLIKTRGQQVTLSCSPISGHRSVSWYQQTPGQGLQFLFEYFSETQRNKGNFPGRFSGRQFSNSRSEMNVSTLELGDSALYLCASSFSTGLAGTNEQFFGPGTRLTVL.

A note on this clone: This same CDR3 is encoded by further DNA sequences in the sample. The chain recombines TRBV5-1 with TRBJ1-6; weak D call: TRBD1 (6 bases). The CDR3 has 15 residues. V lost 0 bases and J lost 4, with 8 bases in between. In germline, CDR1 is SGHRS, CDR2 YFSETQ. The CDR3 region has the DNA TGCGCCAGCAGCTTGGAAGGGGGTTATAATTCACCCCTCCACTTT. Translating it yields CASSLEGGYNSPLHF.

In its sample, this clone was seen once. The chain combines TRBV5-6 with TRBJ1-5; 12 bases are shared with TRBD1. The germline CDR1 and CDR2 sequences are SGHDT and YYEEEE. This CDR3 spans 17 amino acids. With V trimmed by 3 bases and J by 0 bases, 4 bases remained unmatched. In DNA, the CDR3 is TGTGCCAGCAGCTCCGGGACAGGGGGCCGTAGCAATCAGCCCCAGCATTTT. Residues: CASSSGTGGRSNQPQHF. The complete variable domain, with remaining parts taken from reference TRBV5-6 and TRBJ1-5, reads DAGVTQSPTHLIKTRGQQVTLRCSPKSGHDTVSWYQQALGQGPQFIFQYYEEEERQRGNFPDRFSGHQFPNYSSELNVNALLLGDSALYLCASSSGTGGRSNQPQHFGDGTRLSIL.

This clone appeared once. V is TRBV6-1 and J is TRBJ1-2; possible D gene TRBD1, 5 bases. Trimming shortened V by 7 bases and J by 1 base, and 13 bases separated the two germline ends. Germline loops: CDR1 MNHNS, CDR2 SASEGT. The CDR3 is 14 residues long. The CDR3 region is CASTMTEINYGYTF. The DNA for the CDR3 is TGTGCCAGCACCATGACAGAGATTAACTATGGCTACACCTTC.

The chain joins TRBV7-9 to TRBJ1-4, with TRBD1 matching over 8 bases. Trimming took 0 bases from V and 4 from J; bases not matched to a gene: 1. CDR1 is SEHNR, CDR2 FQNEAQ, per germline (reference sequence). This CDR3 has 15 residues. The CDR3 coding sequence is TGTGCCAGCAGCTTAGCGGGACAGGTTAATGAAAAACTGTTTTTT. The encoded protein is CASSLAGQVNEKLFF.

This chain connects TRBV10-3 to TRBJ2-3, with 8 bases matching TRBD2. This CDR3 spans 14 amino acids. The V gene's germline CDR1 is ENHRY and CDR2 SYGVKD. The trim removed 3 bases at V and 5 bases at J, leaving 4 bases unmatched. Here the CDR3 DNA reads TGTGCCATCAGTGACGCGGGGGGACGAGATACGCAGTATTTT. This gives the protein CAISDAGGRDTQYF.

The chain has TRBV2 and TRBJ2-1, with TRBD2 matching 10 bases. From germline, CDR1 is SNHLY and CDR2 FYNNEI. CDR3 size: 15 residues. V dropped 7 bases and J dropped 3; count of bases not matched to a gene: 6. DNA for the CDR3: TGTGCCAGCATGGTAGCGGGGGGTTACTACAATGAGCAGTTCTTC. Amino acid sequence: CASMVAGGYYNEQFF.

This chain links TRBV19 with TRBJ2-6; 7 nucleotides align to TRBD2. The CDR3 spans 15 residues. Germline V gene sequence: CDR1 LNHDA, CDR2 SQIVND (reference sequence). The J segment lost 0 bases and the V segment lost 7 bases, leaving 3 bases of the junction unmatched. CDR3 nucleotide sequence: TGTGCCAGTAAGGGCGGGAGCTCTGGGGCCAACGTCCTGACTTTC. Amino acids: CASKGGSSGANVLTF.

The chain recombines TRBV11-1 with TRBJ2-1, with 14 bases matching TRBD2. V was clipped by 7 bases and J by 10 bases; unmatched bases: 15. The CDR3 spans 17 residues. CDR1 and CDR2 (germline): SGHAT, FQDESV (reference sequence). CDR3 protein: CASIPQTGTSGGGEQFF. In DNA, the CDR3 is TGTGCCAGCATCCCCCAGACCGGGACTAGCGGGGGAGGAGAGCAGTTCTTC. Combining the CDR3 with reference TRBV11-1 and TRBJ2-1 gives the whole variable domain EAEVAQSPRYKITEKSQAVAFWCDPISGHATLYWYRQILGQGPELLVQFQDESVVDDSQLPKDRFSAERLKGVDSTLKIQPAELGDSAMYLCASIPQTGTSGGGEQFFGPGTRLTVL.

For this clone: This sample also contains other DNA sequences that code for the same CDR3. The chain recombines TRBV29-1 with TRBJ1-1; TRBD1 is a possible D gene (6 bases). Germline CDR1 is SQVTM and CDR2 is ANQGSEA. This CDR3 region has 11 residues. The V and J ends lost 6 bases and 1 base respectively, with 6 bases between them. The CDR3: CSVGQNTEAFF. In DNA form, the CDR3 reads TGCAGCGTGGGACAGAACACTGAAGCTTTCTTT.

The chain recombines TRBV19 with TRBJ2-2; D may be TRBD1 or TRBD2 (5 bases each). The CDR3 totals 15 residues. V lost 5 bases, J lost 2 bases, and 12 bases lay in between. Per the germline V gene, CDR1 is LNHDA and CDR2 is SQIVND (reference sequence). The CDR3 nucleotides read TGTGCCAGTAGTGATCAGGGACCTAACACCGGGGAGCTGTTTTTT. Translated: CASSDQGPNTGELFF.

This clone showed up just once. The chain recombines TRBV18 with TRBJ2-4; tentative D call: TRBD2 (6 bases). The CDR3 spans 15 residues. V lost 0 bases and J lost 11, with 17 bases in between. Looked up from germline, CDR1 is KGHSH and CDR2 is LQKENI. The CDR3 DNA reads TGTGCCAGCTCACCACCTATACTAGCCGGACGGGTTCAGTACTTC. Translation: CASSPPILAGRVQYF.

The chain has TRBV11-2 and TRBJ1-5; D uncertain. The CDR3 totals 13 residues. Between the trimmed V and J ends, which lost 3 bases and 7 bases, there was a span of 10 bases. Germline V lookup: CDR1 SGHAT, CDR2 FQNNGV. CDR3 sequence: CASSFGSFQPQHF. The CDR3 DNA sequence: TGTGCCAGCAGCTTTGGTAGTTTCCAGCCCCAGCATTTT. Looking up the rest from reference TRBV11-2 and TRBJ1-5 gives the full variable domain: EAGVAQSPRYKIIEKRQSVAFWCNPISGHATLYWYQQILGQGPKLLIQFQNNGVVDDSQLPKDRFSAERLKGVDSTLKIQPAKLEDSAVYLCASSFGSFQPQHFGDGTRLSIL.

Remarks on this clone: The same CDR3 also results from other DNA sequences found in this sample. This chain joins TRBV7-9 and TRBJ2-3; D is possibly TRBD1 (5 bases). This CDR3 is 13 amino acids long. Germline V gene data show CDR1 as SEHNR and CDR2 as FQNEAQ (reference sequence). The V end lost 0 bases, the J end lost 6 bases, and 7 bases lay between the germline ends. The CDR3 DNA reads TGTGCCAGCAGCTTAGCAGGGGCGGATACGCAGTATTTT. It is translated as CASSLAGADTQYF.